The 32 T cell receptor beta chains listed next were all sequenced from one sample in a study of identical twins. TCRdb called the 5' RACE reads again in MiXCR, with one record for every CDR3 protein. Among fewer than 450,000 distinct CDR3 sequences listed, roughly 9% were seen once. Sequencing was done on a sample of naive T cells sorted from blood. The receptors were gathered from a woman aged 45-60 years in good health.

The chain carries TRBV5-1 and TRBJ2-5; 8 positions match TRBD2. The V and J ends lost 2 bases and 11 bases, in that order; junction bases with no gene match: 2. This CDR3 spans 11 amino acids. The germline CDR1 and CDR2 sequences are SGHRS and YFSETQ. CDR3 nucleotide sequence: TGCGCCAGCAGCTTCAGCGGGAGACAGTACTTC. Translation gives CASSFSGRQYF.

DNA for the CDR3: TGTGCCAGCAGCCAAGGGATAGCAACCGGGGGCACGCAGTATTTT. It is translated as CASSQGIATGGTQYF. The chain uses TRBV4-2 and TRBJ2-3; perhaps D is TRBD1 or TRBD2 (6 bases each). CDR3 length equals 15 residues. The germline gives CDR1 LGHNA, CDR2 YNFKEQ. The V end lost 1 base, the J end lost 9 bases, and 17 bases lay between the germline ends.

The chain couples TRBV28 to TRBJ2-7; 8 bases fit TRBD1. The CDR3 totals 12 residues. J was trimmed by 1 base and V by 9 bases; bases with no gene match: 2. CDR1 MDHEN and CDR2 SYDVKM come from the germline V gene. The CDR3 spells CASGQGSYEQYV. In DNA form, the CDR3 reads TGTGCCAGTGGACAGGGATCCTACGAGCAGTACGTC.

The CDR3 nucleotides read TGTGCCAGCAGCTTAAGGACTAGCGGGAGAACAGATACGCAGTATTTT. As protein: CASSLRTSGRTDTQYF. The V and J genes are TRBV7-2 and TRBJ2-3; 13 bases line up with TRBD2. Germline loops: CDR1 SGHTA, CDR2 FQGNSA. The V and J ends lost 2 bases and 3 bases, in that order; junction bases with no gene match: 2. The CDR3 has 16 residues. The full variable domain, with the rest looked up from reference TRBV7-2 and TRBJ2-3, is GAGVSQSPSNKVTEKGKDVELRCDPISGHTALYWYRQSLGQGLEFLIYFQGNSAPDKSGLPSDRFSAERTGGSVSTLTIQRTQQEDSAVYLCASSLRTSGRTDTQYFGPGTRLTVL.

This chain connects TRBV9 to TRBJ2-1; possibly TRBD1 or TRBD2 for D (6 bases each). This CDR3 contains 16 residues. Looked up from germline, CDR1 is SGDLS and CDR2 is YYNGEE. Between the trimmed V and J ends, which lost 0 bases and 6 bases, there was a span of 16 bases. In nucleotides, the CDR3 is TGTGCCAGCAGCGTAGACCCCGGGAGAGGGGGCAATGAGCAGTTCTTC. Its translation is CASSVDPGRGGNEQFF.

This chain links TRBV20-1 with TRBJ2-2; D may be TRBD1 or TRBD2 (5 bases each). Between the trimmed V and J ends, which lost 1 base and 7 bases, there was a span of 13 bases. The V gene's germline CDR1 is DFQATT and CDR2 SNEGSKA (reference sequence). This CDR3 has 14 residues. CDR3 region: CSARGGPAGGELFF. DNA for the CDR3: TGCAGTGCTAGAGGGGGACCCGCTGGCGGGGAGCTGTTTTTT.

The V call is TRBV20-1, the J call TRBJ2-3; 11 bases agree with TRBD2. The ends lost 6 bases at V and 4 bases at J; junction bases unmatched: 9. This CDR3 has 15 amino acids. Germline assignment: CDR1 DFQATT and CDR2 SNEGSKA (reference sequence). The CDR3: CSASRASGRSDTQYF. The DNA for the CDR3 is TGCAGTGCAAGTAGGGCTAGCGGGAGGTCAGATACGCAGTATTTT.

With regard to this clonotype: At one end, the junction sequence differs from germline, possibly due to a read error. This chain links TRBV5-1 with TRBJ2-3, with D possibly called TRBD1 or TRBD2 (5 bases each). Germline lookup yields CDR1 SGHRS and CDR2 YFSETQ. This CDR3 has 17 residues. Here the CDR3 DNA reads TGCGCCACCAGCCTCACCCTACCGGGACGTGGCACAGATACGCAGTATTTT. Residues: CATSLTLPGRGTDTQYF.

This clonotype was observed at least ten times. The chain employs TRBV24-1 and TRBJ1-2, with TRBD1 as a possible D gene (5 bases). Trimming pared 4 bases from V and 2 bases from J, leaving 10 bases between. Germline lookup yields CDR1 KGHDR and CDR2 SFDVKD. This CDR3 comprises 14 residues. The CDR3 reads CATSDPGRNYGYTF. CDR3 bases: TGTGCCACCAGTGACCCGGGACGGAACTATGGCTACACCTTC.

The CDR3 protein is CASSSGRGTDTQYF. CDR3 DNA: TGTGCCAGCAGTAGCGGGAGGGGCACAGATACGCAGTATTTT. J is TRBJ2-3 and V is TRBV6-5; the match to TRBD2 covers 10 bases. CDR3 size: 14 residues. Germline CDR1 and CDR2: MNHEY and SVGAGI. With 5 bases clipped from V and 1 base from J, the junction kept 0 bases outside the gene matches.

This clonotype was seen many times. CDR3 coding DNA: TGTGCCTGGAGTCCCGGGGGCGGAGGTTCTGAAGCTTTCTTT. Its protein is CAWSPGGGGSEAFF. The J gene is TRBJ1-1, the V gene TRBV30; D is perhaps TRBD1 (6 bases). CDR3 size: 14 residues. V was pared by 2 bases and J by 6 bases, with 16 bases between. Germline V gene lookup returns CDR1 GTSNPN and CDR2 SVGIG (reference sequence).

Concerning this clonotype itself: An end of the junction does not agree with germline; a read error may underlie this. The V call is TRBV27, the J call TRBJ2-1; 7 bases match TRBD2. Germline assignment: CDR1 MNHEY and CDR2 SMNVEV (reference sequence). The CDR3 extends over 15 amino acids. In DNA form, the CDR3 reads TGTGCCAGCAGTATGACTAGCCCCTCCCACAATGAGCAGTTCTTC. Its translation is CASSMTSPSHNEQFF.

This clonotype has only a few counts. The chain's CDR3 is CASSVTGVPTDTQYF. DNA of the CDR3: TGTGCCAGCAGCGTCACAGGGGTACCCACAGATACGCAGTATTTT. The V and J genes are TRBV9 and TRBJ2-3, with 7 bases aligning to TRBD1. The CDR3 loop spans 15 amino acids. V lost 2 bases and J lost 2; bases outside the gene matches: 5. CDR1 is SGDLS, CDR2 YYNGEE, per germline.

This clonotype was seen at least ten times. The chain combines TRBV12-5 with TRBJ2-7; no clear D gene. The germline gives CDR1 LGHNT, CDR2 FRNRAP. The CDR3 consists of 12 residues. V shed 9 bases and J shed 3 bases, with 12 bases lying between them. CDR3 loop: CARKFEVYEQYV. CDR3 nucleotides: TGTGCTAGGAAATTTGAGGTCTACGAGCAGTACGTC.

Ten or more counts support this clonotype. The chain carries TRBV3-1 and TRBJ1-3, with 8 bases aligning to TRBD1. The CDR3 sequence is 15 residues long. V lost 6 bases, J lost 5 bases, and 9 bases stayed unmatched. Germline loops: CDR1 LGHDT, CDR2 YNNKEL (reference sequence). CDR3 sequence reads: CASSPQGARRNTIYF. The CDR3 DNA is TGTGCCAGCAGTCCTCAGGGGGCGCGTAGAAACACCATATATTTT.

This clonotype showed up many times. The chain joins TRBV5-1 to TRBJ2-1, with 11 bases aligning to TRBD2. The CDR3 totals 15 residues. Germline assignment: CDR1 SGHRS and CDR2 YFSETQ. V shed 4 bases and J 3 bases; nucleotides not matched to a gene: 3. CDR3 region: CASSQGLAVYNEQFF. The CDR3 DNA reads TGCGCCAGCAGCCAGGGACTAGCGGTCTACAATGAGCAGTTCTTC.

The table lists this clonotype with a few counts. V usage is TRBV5-1 and J usage is TRBJ1-2; D remains ambiguous. The CDR3 runs 16 residues. V lost 1 base to trimming and J lost 4 bases, with 17 bases between them. Looked up from germline, CDR1 is SGHRS and CDR2 is YFSETQ. The CDR3 nucleotides are TGCGCCAGCAGCTTGAAAGACTCAATCACCCCCTATGGCTACACCTTC. This translates into CASSLKDSITPYGYTF.

The chain combines TRBV5-1 with TRBJ2-1; maybe TRBD2 (6 bases). This CDR3 has 18 amino acids. Germline V lookup: CDR1 SGHRS, CDR2 YFSETQ. Trimming cost V 3 bases and J 7 bases, with 26 bases left between them. This CDR3 reads CASSSQTVAGTRGNEQFF. In DNA form, the CDR3 reads TGCGCCAGCAGCTCCCAGACGGTGGCGGGAACTCGAGGGAATGAGCAGTTCTTC.

This clonotype was recorded at least ten times. The rearrangement links TRBV15 to TRBJ2-1; D might be TRBD2 (6 bases). Germline V gene data show CDR1 as LNHNV and CDR2 as YYDKDF (reference sequence). This CDR3 has 15 residues. Trimming pared 0 bases from V and 5 bases from J, leaving 11 bases between. As DNA, the CDR3 is TGTGCCACCAGCAGAGATAGGACTAACAACAATGAGCAGTTCTTC. It translates to CATSRDRTNNNEQFF. Full variable domain (outside the CDR3, taken from reference TRBV15 and TRBJ2-1): DAMVIQNPRYQVTQFGKPVTLSCSQTLNHNVMYWYQQKSSQAPKLLFHYYDKDFNNEADTPDNFQSRRPNTSFCFLDIRSPGLGDTAMYLCATSRDRTNNNEQFFGPGTRLTVL.

In its sample, this clonotype was seen a few times. V and J are TRBV20-1 and TRBJ1-3; D call uncertain. This CDR3 comprises 14 residues. Germline lookup yields CDR1 DFQATT and CDR2 SNEGSKA (reference sequence). Trimming cost V 0 bases and J 7 bases, with 13 bases left between them. Here the CDR3 DNA reads TGCAGTGCTAGAGATGGTAGGGAGAGGAACACCATATATTTT. Amino acids: CSARDGRERNTIYF.

This clonotype has just a few counts. The J gene is TRBJ2-5, the V gene TRBV5-1, with D perhaps matching TRBD2 (5 bases). Germline V CDR1 and CDR2: SGHRS, YFSETQ. The CDR3 extends over 15 amino acids. Trimming stripped 0 bases from V and 5 bases from J, with 14 bases between. CDR3 in amino acids: CASSLDPGWVETQYF. In DNA, the CDR3 is TGCGCCAGCAGCTTGGATCCGGGGTGGGTGGAGACCCAGTACTTC.

This chain uses TRBV18 with TRBJ2-2; perhaps TRBD1 as D (6 bases). CDR3 length equals 15 residues. The germline V gene encodes CDR1 KGHSH and CDR2 LQKENI. V was clipped by 2 bases and J by 6 bases, with 13 bases between them. The CDR3 loop is CASSPTGSEPGELFF. The CDR3 nucleotides are TGTGCCAGCTCACCAACAGGGAGTGAGCCCGGGGAGCTGTTTTTT.

This clonotype has at least ten counts. The chain couples TRBV7-3 to TRBJ2-5; maybe TRBD1 (6 bases). This CDR3 region has 15 residues. Germline V CDR1 and CDR2: SGHTA, FQGTGA. The ends were cut back, 1 base at V and 4 bases at J, with 13 bases in the middle. The CDR3 protein is CASSLKGDIGETQYF. The CDR3 DNA reads TGTGCCAGCAGCTTAAAAGGGGACATAGGAGAGACCCAGTACTTC. The whole variable domain, filled in from reference TRBV7-3 and TRBJ2-5, reads GAGVSQTPSNKVTEKGKYVELRCDPISGHTALYWYRQSLGQGPEFLIYFQGTGAADDSGLPNDRFFAVRPEGSVSTLKIQRTERGDSAVYLCASSLKGDIGETQYFGPGTRLLVL.

V usage is TRBV4-1 and J usage is TRBJ1-1; no clear D gene. The CDR3 spans 14 residues. Trimming cost V 4 bases and J 1 base, with 10 bases left between them. The germline V gene has CDR1 MGHRA and CDR2 YSYEKL. The CDR3: CASSPTDWNTEAFF. Written as DNA, the CDR3 is TGCGCCAGCAGCCCGACTGACTGGAACACTGAAGCTTTCTTT.

This clonotype was recorded many times. The chain combines TRBV7-6 with TRBJ1-1; tentative D call: TRBD1 (6 bases). The germline CDR1 and CDR2 sequences are SGHVS and FNYEAQ. The CDR3 has 14 amino acids. V dropped 5 bases and J dropped 0 bases, with 10 bases sitting between them. The CDR3 protein is CASSPGAVNTEAFF. The CDR3 coding sequence is TGTGCCAGCAGCCCGGGGGCGGTGAACACTGAAGCTTTCTTT.

This clonotype was counted at least ten times. Here the CDR3 DNA reads TGTGCCAGCAGCCAAGTAGGCGGGGGTGCCCCGAACACTGAAGCTTTCTTT. Translation: CASSQVGGGAPNTEAFF. The chain links TRBV4-2 to TRBJ1-1; tentatively, D is TRBD1 (5 bases). The CDR3 runs 17 residues. Germline lookup yields CDR1 LGHNA and CDR2 YNFKEQ. Deletions cut 1 base from V and 1 base from J, with 16 bases between.

This clonotype was seen a few times. This chain uses TRBV6-1 with TRBJ1-5; 9 positions match TRBD1. The CDR3 spans 16 residues. In germline, CDR1 is MNHNS, CDR2 SASEGT. V gave up 5 bases and J gave up 0 bases; unmatched junction bases: 5. CDR3 DNA sequence: TGTGCCAGCAGTTCCCGGACAGGGGTTAGCAATCAGCCCCAGCATTTT. It yields the protein CASSSRTGVSNQPQHF.

The sample holds many counts of this clonotype. The chain employs TRBV20-1 and TRBJ2-5, with 8 bases aligning to TRBD2. Germline lookup yields CDR1 DFQATT and CDR2 SNEGSKA (reference sequence). CDR3 length: 14 amino acids. Trimming took 7 bases from V and 0 from J; bases not matched to a gene: 7. The CDR3 here is CSVVGGGYQETQYF. CDR3 sequence (DNA): TGCAGTGTAGTTGGCGGGGGGTACCAAGAGACCCAGTACTTC.

This clonotype was counted ten times or more. The gene calls are TRBV7-9 and TRBJ2-1; the match to TRBD2 covers 8 bases. The germline V gene encodes CDR1 SEHNR and CDR2 FQNEAQ (reference sequence). The CDR3 is 16 amino acids. Losses at the gene ends were 2 bases for V and 8 bases for J; bases not matched to a gene: 11. The DNA for the CDR3 is TGTGCCAGCAGCTTAAGGCTTGGACTAGCAACCGATGAGCAGTTCTTC. Translating gives CASSLRLGLATDEQFF.

Ten or more counts support this clonotype. The genes are TRBV5-5 and TRBJ2-1; 9 nucleotides line up with TRBD2. After removal of 4 bases from V and 8 bases from J, the junction contained 10 bases not matched to a gene. This CDR3 spans 15 amino acids. The germline CDR1 and CDR2 sequences are SGHKS and YYEKEE (reference sequence). CDR3 coding DNA: TGTGCCAGCAGCCTCCTCAGCGGGAGGATCTATGAGCAGTTCTTC. It codes for CASSLLSGRIYEQFF.

A remark on this clonotype: Given a much more abundant clone one base away, this may be a read error. V is TRBV10-1 and J is TRBJ2-1; 7 bases agree with TRBD2. Germline loops: CDR1 WNHNN, CDR2 SYGVQD (reference sequence). Trimming took 9 bases from V and 1 from J; bases not matched to a gene: 18. The CDR3 loop spans 18 amino acids. The CDR3 DNA is TGCGCCAGGGTTTATCGGGGGGTGAACGTAGGATCCTACAATGAGCAGTTCTTC. Residues: CARVYRGVNVGSYNEQFF.

V usage is TRBV10-2 and J usage is TRBJ2-1, with 9 bases aligning to TRBD2. Germline V CDR1 and CDR2: WSHSY, SAAADI. The CDR3 has 18 amino acids. J gave up 4 bases and V 0 bases, and 10 bases lay outside the gene matches. The CDR3 loop is CASSESTVLAGTYNEQFF. As DNA, the CDR3 is TGCGCCAGCAGTGAGTCGACGGTACTAGCGGGCACATACAATGAGCAGTTCTTC.